The 10 T cell receptor beta chains reported below all come from one sample, sequenced in a study of T cell repertoires in cytomegalovirus infection. TCRdb reanalysed the reads using MiXCR and keeps one entry per CDR3 protein. This table holds approximately 730,000 distinct CDR3 sequences, around 29% found once. These receptors are not linked to any known antigen. Specimen: cultured CD8+ T cells from PBMCs, collected from culture after CMV antigen stimulation. These receptors were collected from a human donor in good health (CMV status not recorded). Some clones in this sample may be carry-over from other donors' samples.

This clonotype was recorded once. V is TRBV27 and J is TRBJ1-2; D gene uncertain. From germline, CDR1 is MNHEY and CDR2 SMNVEV (reference sequence). The CDR3 is made up of 12 amino acids. Trimming pared 4 bases from V and 8 bases from J, leaving 11 bases between. For the CDR3, the DNA is TGTGCCAGCAGTTCCCCGGCGCGGGGCTACACCTTC. Protein sequence: CASSSPARGYTF.

There are many counts of this clonotype. The rearrangement uses TRBV12-3 or TRBV12-4 and TRBJ1-5, with 10 bases that match TRBD1. J gave up 7 bases and V 3 bases, and 6 bases lay outside the gene matches. The CDR3 has 15 amino acids. In DNA, the CDR3 is TGTGCCAGCAGTTTGACAGGGGGCGGAAGGCAGCCCCAGCATTTT. Its protein product is CASSLTGGGRQPQHF.

The rearrangement links TRBV7-8 to TRBJ2-1, with 11 bases that match TRBD2. This CDR3 comprises 17 residues. CDR1 and CDR2 from the germline V gene are SGHVS and FQNEAQ. Unmatched junction bases numbered 6, after V lost 1 base and J lost 4 bases. CDR3 residues: CASSLDPGLAEYNEQFF. The CDR3 DNA reads as TGTGCCAGCAGCTTAGACCCGGGACTAGCGGAATACAATGAGCAGTTCTTC.

The chain is built from TRBV5-5 and TRBJ1-6, with unresolved D. Per the germline V gene, CDR1 is SGHKS and CDR2 is YYEKEE (reference sequence). This CDR3 is built from 13 residues. Trimming shortened V by 3 bases and J by 9 bases, and 10 bases separated the two germline ends. This CDR3 is CASSSGSGSPLHF. The CDR3 DNA follows: TGTGCCAGCAGCTCAGGCAGTGGTTCACCCCTCCACTTT.

This chain links TRBV10-3 with TRBJ1-4; D gene unclear. This CDR3 has 15 residues. The V end was cut by 0 bases, the J end by 1 base, with 6 bases between. Germline CDR1 ENHRY, CDR2 SYGVKD. CDR3 bases: TGTGCCATCAGTGAGTCCTGGGGAACTAATGAAAAACTGTTTTTT. It yields the protein CAISESWGTNEKLFF.

The CDR3 reads CASRPWTGRAGELFF. The CDR3 DNA reads TGTGCCAGCAGACCTTGGACAGGCCGCGCCGGGGAGCTGTTTTTT. The chain joins TRBV6-5 to TRBJ2-2, with 7 positions matching TRBD1. The germline V gene encodes CDR1 MNHEY and CDR2 SVGAGI. Trimming removed 6 bases from V and 6 bases from J; junction bases left unmatched: 10. There are 15 residues in the CDR3.

In its sample, this clonotype was seen many times. The chain carries TRBV7-8 and TRBJ2-5; perhaps TRBD2 as D (6 bases). Looked up from germline, CDR1 is SGHVS and CDR2 is FQNEAQ. The CDR3 length is 14 residues. Trimming removed 5 bases from V and 2 bases from J, with 12 bases in between. CDR3 nucleotides: TGTGCCAGCAGCCCAGGGACTTGGCAAGAGACCCAGTACTTC. This translates into CASSPGTWQETQYF.

The chain joins TRBV7-9 to TRBJ1-4, with D maybe TRBD1 (5 bases). The germline gives CDR1 SEHNR, CDR2 FQNEAQ (reference sequence). The CDR3 is 14 residues long. The ends were cut back, 5 bases at V and 8 bases at J, with 15 bases in the middle. Here the CDR3 DNA reads TGTGCCAGCAGCACGACTGCCGGGGGGGAAAAACTGTTTTTT. The encoded protein is CASSTTAGGEKLFF.

This chain connects TRBV12-3 or TRBV12-4 to TRBJ1-6, with 7 bases fitting TRBD1. The CDR3 is 13 residues long. Germline trimming cut 4 bases from V and 9 bases from J; bases unmatched to any gene: 3. The CDR3 spells CASSSGQSSPLHF. The DNA of the CDR3 is TGTGCCAGCAGTTCGGGACAGTCTTCACCCCTCCACTTT.

This sequence joins TRBV6-2 or TRBV6-3 and TRBJ2-7; 7 bases match TRBD2. Germline V CDR1 and CDR2: MNHEY, SVGEGT. CDR3 size: 13 residues. Trimming took 6 bases from V and 5 from J; bases not matched to a gene: 7. The CDR3 region is CASRWPGRDEQYV. CDR3 bases: TGTGCCAGCAGATGGCCAGGGAGGGACGAGCAGTACGTC.